The entry that follows covers one TCR beta chain sequence. The data stem from a study of response to subunit inactivated influenza vaccine. Germline V CDR1 and CDR2: SGHTA, FQGNSA. V gave up 1 base and J gave up 2 bases, with 16 bases separating them. The CDR3 extends over 17 amino acids. In TCRdb, the RT-PCR reads were re-called with MiXCR into one record per CDR3 protein. The sample records about 540,000 distinct CDR3 sequences, approximately 22% being singletons. The same sample was also studied in work on T cells expressing NK-cell markers. This second study notes: Template switching by 5'RACE with UMIs generated the TCR beta cDNA. HCMV serostatus: seven of eight sequenced donors positive, one negative. The study found these clonotypes also leading the CD3+CD56-NKG2C+ fraction in several donors.

This TCR derives from a man in his fifties or sixties who received an inactivated influenza vaccine. The sequencing used CD4+ T cells sorted from PBMCs, collected roughly 12 days after vaccination. J is TRBJ2-3 and V is TRBV7-2; the D is unclear. CDR3 sequence (DNA): TGTGCCAGCAGCTTAGGAACTAATAGGATAATCACAGATACGCAGTATTTT. Amino acid sequence: CASSLGTNRIITDTQYF.